One sample yielded the 14 T cell receptor beta chains listed below, sequenced in a study of cytomegalovirus exposure and HLA in healthy donors. The PCR was carried out with 60 Vbeta primers and 13 Jbeta primers. TCRdb's table, derived via immunoSEQ multiplex PCR, lists solely in-frame clones and lacks some. The profile covers about 50,000 clones, with over 80% appearing a single time and roughly 1.5% taken by the ten largest. The sample comprised PBMCs. These receptors were collected from a young man in good health and CMV-seronegative.

This chain joins TRBV4-2 and TRBJ1-2; no firm D call. Trimming took off 0 bases at V and 6 bases at J, with 14 bases between the two ends. CDR1 is LGHNA, CDR2 YNFKEQ, per germline. CDR3 length equals 15 residues. The CDR3 DNA reads TGTGCCAGCAGCCAAGATTCCCCAGTTGAGGATGGCTACACCTTC. This sequence encodes CASSQDSPVEDGYTF.

The gene calls are TRBV6-1 and TRBJ2-7, with a possible D match to TRBD2 (7 bases). V was shortened by 0 bases and J by 3 bases, with 15 bases between the two germline ends. Germline V gene data show CDR1 as MNHNS and CDR2 as SASEGT. The CDR3 sequence is 16 residues long. This CDR3 reads CASSEALRGARYEQYF. DNA for the CDR3: TGTGCCAGCAGTGAAGCGCTTCGGGGGGCCCGCTACGAGCAGTACTTC.

The rearrangement links TRBV19 to TRBJ2-1, with 8 bases fitting TRBD2. Germline values: CDR1 LNHDA, CDR2 SQIVND (reference sequence). The ends lost 8 bases at V and 3 bases at J; junction bases unmatched: 6. The CDR3 has 14 amino acids. The CDR3 region has the DNA TGTGCCAGTGCCACTAGCGGAGACTACAATGAGCAGTTCTTC. Translating gives CASATSGDYNEQFF.

The J gene is TRBJ2-1, the V gene TRBV29-1, with D perhaps matching TRBD2 (6 bases). Trimming pared 5 bases from V and 6 bases from J, leaving 17 bases between. The germline V gene encodes CDR1 SQVTM and CDR2 ANQGSEA. The CDR3 is made up of 14 amino acids. The CDR3 nucleotides are TGCAGCGTTTCCGGGACTCCCCCATCCAATGAGCAGTTCTTC. Encoded protein: CSVSGTPPSNEQFF.

The chain joins TRBV13 to TRBJ2-3, with 9 bases identical to TRBD1. Germline V gene lookup returns CDR1 PRHDT and CDR2 FYEKMQ (reference sequence). V lost 4 bases, J lost 4 bases, and 3 bases stayed unmatched. The CDR3 has 14 amino acids. In nucleotides, the CDR3 is TGTGCCAGCAGCTATCGGACAGGGGCAGATACGCAGTATTTT. It specifies CASSYRTGADTQYF.

This clone showed up just a few times. The junction and the germline gene differ at one end; a read error may be behind it. This CDR3 reads CASSRGDSLSDEQYF. CDR3 DNA: TGTGCCAGCAGCCGTGGGGACAGTCTCTCCGACGAGCAGTACTTC. V gene TRBV28 combines with J gene TRBJ2-7, with 7 bases lining up with TRBD1. CDR3 length: 15 residues. The germline gives CDR1 MDHEN, CDR2 SYDVKM. Variable domain in full (rest from reference TRBV28 and TRBJ2-7): DVKVTQSSRYLVKRTGEKVFLECVQDMDHENMFWYRQDPGLGLRLIYFSYDVKMKEKGDIPEGYSVSREKKERFSLILESASTNQTSMYLCASSRGDSLSDEQYFGPGTRLTVT.

V and J are TRBV30 and TRBJ1-2; 7 positions match TRBD1. Per the germline V gene, CDR1 is GTSNPN and CDR2 is SVGIG (reference sequence). Unmatched junction bases numbered 4, after V lost 2 bases and J lost 7 bases. The length of the CDR3 is 12 residues. The CDR3: CAWSPTGRGYTF. CDR3 DNA: TGTGCCTGGAGTCCGACAGGGCGTGGCTACACCTTC.

V usage is TRBV15 and J usage is TRBJ2-3; 12 bases are shared with TRBD2. The CDR3 is made up of 16 amino acids. Germline V CDR1 and CDR2: LNHNV, YYDKDF (reference sequence). V was clipped by 2 bases and J by 2 bases; unmatched bases: 2. CDR3 sequence: CATSRLAGGDTDTQYF. The CDR3 DNA is TGTGCCACCAGCAGACTAGCGGGAGGGGACACAGATACGCAGTATTTT.

The J gene is TRBJ1-2, the V gene TRBV5-1; 8 nucleotides line up with TRBD1. The CDR3 is 16 residues long. J lost 5 bases, V lost 2 bases, and 11 bases had no gene match. CDR1 and CDR2 from the germline V gene are SGHRS and YFSETQ. The CDR3 nucleotides read TGCGCCAGCAGCTTACCAGACAGGGGTGGGGTGTATGGCTACACCTTC. Translating gives CASSLPDRGGVYGYTF.

This clone was seen more than once but under ten times. This chain uses TRBV7-2 with TRBJ1-2; D possibly corresponds to TRBD1 (6 bases). This CDR3 has 15 amino acids. The germline gives CDR1 SGHTA, CDR2 FQGNSA. Trimming stripped 6 bases from V and 6 bases from J, with 20 bases between. CDR3 bases: TGTGCCAGCAGTCCCGAAACAGGGTATAAAGATGGCTACACCTTC. It encodes CASSPETGYKDGYTF.

V and J are TRBV6-1 and TRBJ1-1; unclear D gene. Between the trimmed V and J ends, which lost 5 bases and 0 bases, there was a span of 7 bases. This CDR3 is built from 13 residues. Germline assignment: CDR1 MNHNS and CDR2 SASEGT. This CDR3 reads CASSSQVNTEAFF. CDR3 nucleotide sequence: TGTGCCAGCAGTAGCCAGGTGAACACTGAAGCTTTCTTT.

The chain carries TRBV7-6 and TRBJ2-1; TRBD2 is a possible D gene (5 bases). Deletions cut 1 base from V and 8 bases from J, with 15 bases between. CDR3 size: 15 residues. The germline V gene has CDR1 SGHVS and CDR2 FNYEAQ. The CDR3 nucleotides read TGTGCCAGCAGCTTAGGGCCCGGGGTTCAAGATGAGCAGTTCTTC. This sequence encodes CASSLGPGVQDEQFF.

The chain links TRBV28 to TRBJ1-1; D remains unclear. Trimming removed 5 bases at V and 4 bases at J, with 11 bases between. Germline V lookup: CDR1 MDHEN, CDR2 SYDVKM. The CDR3 is made up of 13 amino acids. The CDR3 region has the DNA TGTGCCAGCAGTATACCCCTCGGCACTGAAGCTTTCTTT. Amino acid sequence: CASSIPLGTEAFF.

This clone was observed a handful of times. The chain recombines TRBV2 with TRBJ1-1; D is uncertain. The V end lost 0 bases, the J end lost 0 bases, and 8 bases lay between the germline ends. CDR3 length: 15 residues. Looked up from germline, CDR1 is SNHLY and CDR2 is FYNNEI. The CDR3 region is CASSEAKRLNTEAFF. For the CDR3, the DNA is TGTGCCAGCAGTGAAGCGAAACGGTTGAACACTGAAGCTTTCTTT.